The 20 T cell receptor beta chains below all came from one sample that was sequenced in a study of blood T cell repertoires in COVID-19. The table came from immunoSEQ multiplex PCR; TCRdb's copy has only in-frame clones and leaves some out. The data contain about 310,000 clones, approximately 87% of them singletons. The sequencing input was peripheral blood. The receptors shown here come from a woman aged 30 to 39 with COVID-19, enrolled during active disease.

This sequence joins TRBV5-4 and TRBJ2-1; 15 bases are a match to TRBD2. CDR3 length equals 18 residues. The J segment lost 7 bases and the V segment lost 0 bases, leaving 8 bases of the junction unmatched. Per germline, CDR1 SGHNT and CDR2 YYREEE (reference sequence). CDR3 nucleotide sequence: TGTGCCAGCAGCTTGGGTCCCCGGACTAGCGGGAGGGAAAATGAGCAGTTCTTC. As protein: CASSLGPRTSGRENEQFF.

J is TRBJ2-1 and V is TRBV5-4, with TRBD1 matching over 8 bases. Germline loops: CDR1 SGHNT, CDR2 YYREEE (reference sequence). V shed 4 bases and J 2 bases; nucleotides not matched to a gene: 8. The length of the CDR3 is 16 residues. CDR3 bases: TGTGCCAGCAGCCACCCGACAGGGGAAGCCTACAATGAGCAGTTCTTC. It encodes CASSHPTGEAYNEQFF.

This chain joins TRBV4-2 and TRBJ1-3; possibly TRBD1 for D (5 bases). CDR1 and CDR2 (germline): LGHNA, YNFKEQ. The CDR3 loop spans 17 amino acids. V was clipped by 0 bases and J by 0 bases, with 12 bases between them. The CDR3 loop reads CASSQEVPRASGNTIYF. The DNA of the CDR3 is TGTGCCAGCAGCCAAGAGGTACCCAGGGCCTCTGGAAACACCATATATTTT.

The chain uses TRBV30 and TRBJ1-6; no definite D call. The V end was cut by 0 bases, the J end by 0 bases, with 12 bases between. CDR1 GTSNPN and CDR2 SVGIG come from the germline V gene (reference sequence). The CDR3 extends over 17 amino acids. CDR3 DNA: TGTGCCTGGAGTGTGCCTGAGGAGAGCTCCTATAATTCACCCCTCCACTTT. It encodes CAWSVPEESSYNSPLHF.

This clone turned up a few times. The CDR3 region is CASSQEQGMTIYF. The CDR3 DNA sequence: TGTGCCAGCAGCCAGGAGCAGGGTATGACCATATATTTT. The rearrangement links TRBV7-9 to TRBJ1-3, with D tentatively TRBD1 (5 bases). The CDR3 contains 13 residues. The germline V and J ends were trimmed by 5 bases and 10 bases, with 15 bases remaining between them. CDR1 is SEHNR and CDR2 is FQNEAQ in the germline V gene (reference sequence).

The J gene is TRBJ2-3, the V gene TRBV19; TRBD2 matches 7 bases. CDR3 length: 16 residues. The germline CDR1 and CDR2 sequences are LNHDA and SQIVND (reference sequence). V dropped 5 bases and J dropped 0; count of bases not matched to a gene: 8. CDR3 sequence (DNA): TGTGCCAGTAGTCCCCGTACACTAGCGAGCACAGATACGCAGTATTTT. This gives the protein CASSPRTLASTDTQYF.

The chain is built from TRBV19 and TRBJ2-7; no clear D gene. Per germline, CDR1 LNHDA and CDR2 SQIVND (reference sequence). CDR3 size: 15 residues. Trimming pared 3 bases from V and 3 bases from J, leaving 15 bases between. The CDR3 loop is CASSIGQSHYYEQYF. CDR3 bases: TGTGCCAGTAGTATCGGCCAATCCCACTACTACGAGCAGTACTTC.

The chain has TRBV7-9 and TRBJ1-4; D uncertain. Germline CDR1 reads SEHNR; CDR2 reads FQNEAQ (reference sequence). V lost 3 bases to trimming and J lost 3 bases, with 11 bases between them. CDR3 length: 15 residues. In nucleotides, the CDR3 is TGTGCCAGCAGCTTCTTGACCGGGGCTAATGAAAAACTGTTTTTT. Protein: CASSFLTGANEKLFF.

This chain links TRBV5-8 with TRBJ2-3, with TRBD2 matching 12 bases. This CDR3 contains 16 residues. Germline values: CDR1 SGHTS, CDR2 YDEGEE. Trimming took 4 bases from V and 5 from J; bases not matched to a gene: 8. This CDR3 reads CASSPGLAGIGDTQYF. Written as DNA, the CDR3 is TGTGCCAGCAGCCCCGGACTAGCGGGAATCGGAGATACGCAGTATTTT.

The V gene is TRBV5-1, the J gene TRBJ1-4, with 7 bases lining up with TRBD1. The CDR3 loop spans 14 amino acids. Germline trimming cut 1 base from V and 8 bases from J; bases unmatched to any gene: 5. Germline loops: CDR1 SGHRS, CDR2 YFSETQ. The CDR3 protein is CASSLRDSGEKLFF. The CDR3 DNA reads TGCGCCAGCAGCTTGAGGGACAGTGGAGAAAAACTGTTTTTT.

This clone was picked up one time. The chain is built from TRBV6-5 and TRBJ2-1; the D gene is possibly TRBD2 (6 bases). The CDR3 spans 13 residues. The germline V and J ends were trimmed by 7 bases and 8 bases, with 15 bases remaining between them. Germline V gives CDR1 MNHEY, CDR2 SVGAGI. Written as DNA, the CDR3 is TGTGCCAGCACGAGGACGGGAGCGGATGAGCAGTTCTTC. The encoded protein is CASTRTGADEQFF.

V usage is TRBV7-9 and J usage is TRBJ1-4; 8 bases map to TRBD1. With 1 base clipped from V and 6 bases from J, the junction kept 4 bases outside the gene matches. Germline lookup yields CDR1 SEHNR and CDR2 FQNEAQ (reference sequence). The CDR3 contains 15 residues. The chain's CDR3 is CASSLDGDRHEKLFF. The CDR3 DNA is TGTGCCAGCAGCTTAGATGGGGACAGGCATGAAAAACTGTTTTTT.

The chain uses TRBV2 and TRBJ2-1; 7 bases fit TRBD2. The CDR3 is 16 amino acids. Germline assignment: CDR1 SNHLY and CDR2 FYNNEI. V lost 6 bases, J lost 0 bases, and 8 bases stayed unmatched. The CDR3 region has the DNA TGTGCCAGCAGCCCAATAACGGGGGGCTCCTACAATGAGCAGTTCTTC. It encodes CASSPITGGSYNEQFF.

The chain uses TRBV6-6 and TRBJ2-2; TRBD1 is a possible D gene (5 bases). Germline V gives CDR1 MNHNY, CDR2 SVGAGI (reference sequence). V was clipped by 6 bases and J by 4 bases, with 9 bases between them. The CDR3 sequence is 13 residues long. The CDR3 DNA sequence: TGTGCCAGCAGCAGTCAGGGCACCGGGGAGCTGTTTTTT. It encodes CASSSQGTGELFF.

The genes are TRBV6-4 and TRBJ2-3; TRBD2 aligns across 12 bases. The trim removed 5 bases at V and 6 bases at J, leaving 6 bases unmatched. The germline CDR1 and CDR2 sequences are MRHNA and SNTAGT. The CDR3 is made up of 15 amino acids. CDR3 nucleotide sequence: TGTGCCAGCAGTCCGGGACTAGCGGGTCCGGATACGCAGTATTTT. Its protein is CASSPGLAGPDTQYF.

The gene calls are TRBV7-9 and TRBJ2-1; 12 nucleotides match TRBD2. CDR3 length equals 16 residues. CDR1 is SEHNR and CDR2 is FQNEAQ in the germline V gene (reference sequence). The V segment lost 0 bases and the J segment 10 bases; nucleotides outside the gene matches: 7. The CDR3: CASSLALAGGSKEQFF. CDR3 DNA: TGTGCCAGCAGCTTAGCTCTAGCGGGAGGGTCGAAGGAGCAGTTCTTC.

The rearrangement links TRBV7-2 to TRBJ2-5; perhaps TRBD2 as D (5 bases). The germline V gene encodes CDR1 SGHTA and CDR2 FQGNSA. V lost 0 bases to trimming and J lost 3 bases, with 14 bases between them. The CDR3 sequence is 16 residues long. The CDR3 sequence is CASSLAGRGRKETQYF. For the CDR3, the DNA is TGTGCCAGCAGCTTAGCAGGGAGAGGGCGCAAAGAGACCCAGTACTTC. Using reference TRBV7-2 and TRBJ2-5 for the parts outside the CDR3, the full variable domain is GAGVSQSPSNKVTEKGKDVELRCDPISGHTALYWYRQSLGQGLEFLIYFQGNSAPDKSGLPSDRFSAERTGGSVSTLTIQRTQQEDSAVYLCASSLAGRGRKETQYFGPGTRLLVL.

V and J are TRBV3-1 (or the pseudogene TRBV3-2) and TRBJ1-2; D ambiguous. The ends were cut back, 1 base at V and 8 bases at J, with 8 bases in the middle. The CDR3 extends over 12 amino acids. Germline V gene lookup returns CDR1 LGHDT and CDR2 YNNKEL (reference sequence). The CDR3 bases are TGTGCCAGCAGCCAAGGGAGAAGAGGCTACACCTTC. Its translation is CASSQGRRGYTF.

V and J are TRBV27 and TRBJ1-2; D gene uncertain. The CDR3 spans 13 residues. Germline V gene data show CDR1 as MNHEY and CDR2 as SMNVEV (reference sequence). V lost 6 bases and J lost 0, with 8 bases in between. CDR3 sequence: CASRPRANYGYTF. The CDR3 region has the DNA TGTGCCAGCAGGCCGAGAGCTAACTATGGCTACACCTTC.

The gene calls are TRBV20-1 and TRBJ2-1, with D hard to call. V lost 7 bases to trimming and J lost 5 bases, with 9 bases between them. The CDR3 consists of 11 residues. Per germline, CDR1 DFQATT and CDR2 SNEGSKA (reference sequence). CDR3 sequence: CSVAANNEQFF. The CDR3 DNA sequence: TGCAGTGTGGCAGCGAACAATGAGCAGTTCTTC.